Here is one T cell receptor (beta chain) with its context. Its specificity is unknown. Researchers made TCR cDNA using 5'RACE template switching, and this step added a universal primer site and UMIs. TCRdb re-called the 5' RACE reads with MiXCR, one entry per CDR3 protein. The sample yields some 500,000 distinct CDR3 sequences, 13% seen once. This CDR3 has 13 amino acids. Germline CDR1 reads SGHTA; CDR2 reads FQGNSA. The germline V and J ends were trimmed by 1 base and 8 bases, with 11 bases remaining between them. The data were obtained in a study of T cells after yellow fever vaccination. Overall study findings and caveats: Most clones from primary vaccination resurfaced after the booster (around 95% CD4, approximately 88% CD8). Overlap between CD4 and CD8 compartments was detected for a small share of clonotypes. The presence of abundant clonotypes contaminating from the bulk population was possible in FACS-sorted repertoires.

The TCR was taken from a man under 40 who received the YFV17D yellow fever vaccine. The material was PBMCs, obtained on the day of the yellow fever booster vaccination. This rearrangement joins TRBV7-2 to TRBJ1-1; the D is unclear. The CDR3 coding sequence is TGTGCCAGCAGCTTAGATCCCAGGACGGAAGCTTTCTTT. This codes for CASSLDPRTEAFF.